This note documents a single T cell receptor beta chain sequence. Germline-derived CDR1 and CDR2 are DFQATT and SNEGSKA (reference sequence). V shed 3 bases, J shed 3 bases, and the junction held 7 bases outside the gene matches. This CDR3 is 15 amino acids long. The data were taken from a study of human T cells and chemical hapten exposure. Individual cDNA molecules in this library carried unique molecular identifiers. TCRdb itself ran the reads through MiXCR, one entry per CDR3 protein. The data contain 100,000 to 150,000 distinct CDR3 sequences, around 8.5% of them singletons. The study extracted total RNA from unfractionated whole blood.

Sequencing input: whole blood. This receptor was obtained from a human donor in good health. Some clones in this sample may be carry-over from other donors' samples. The J gene is TRBJ2-1, the V gene TRBV20-1; TRBD2 aligns across 8 bases. CDR3 sequence (DNA): TGCAGTGCTAGGGCGGGCGGGAGGCTCTACAATGAGCAGTTCTTC. Amino acid sequence: CSARAGGRLYNEQFF.